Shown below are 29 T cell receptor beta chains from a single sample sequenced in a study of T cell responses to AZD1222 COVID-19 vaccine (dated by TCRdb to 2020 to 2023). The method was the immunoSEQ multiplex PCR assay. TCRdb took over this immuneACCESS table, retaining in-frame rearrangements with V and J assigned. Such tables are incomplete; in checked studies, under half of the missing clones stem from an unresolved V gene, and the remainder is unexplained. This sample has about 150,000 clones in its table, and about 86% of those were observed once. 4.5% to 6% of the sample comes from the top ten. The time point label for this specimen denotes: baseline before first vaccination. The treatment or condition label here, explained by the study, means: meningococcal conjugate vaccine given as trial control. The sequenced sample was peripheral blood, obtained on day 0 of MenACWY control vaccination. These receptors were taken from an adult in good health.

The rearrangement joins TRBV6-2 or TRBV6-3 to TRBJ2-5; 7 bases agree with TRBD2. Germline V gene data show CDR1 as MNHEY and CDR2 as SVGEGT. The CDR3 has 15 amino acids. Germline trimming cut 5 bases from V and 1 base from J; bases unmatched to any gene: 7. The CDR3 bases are TGTGCCAGCAGTACTCCGGGACTACCCCAAGAGACCCAGTACTTC. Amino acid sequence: CASSTPGLPQETQYF.

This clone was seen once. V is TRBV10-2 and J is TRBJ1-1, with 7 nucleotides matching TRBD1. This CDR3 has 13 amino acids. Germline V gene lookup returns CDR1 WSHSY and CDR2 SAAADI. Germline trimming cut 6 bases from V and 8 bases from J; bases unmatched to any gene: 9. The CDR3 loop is CASRKNRGEEAFF. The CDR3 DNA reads TGCGCCAGCAGAAAGAACAGGGGCGAGGAAGCTTTCTTT.

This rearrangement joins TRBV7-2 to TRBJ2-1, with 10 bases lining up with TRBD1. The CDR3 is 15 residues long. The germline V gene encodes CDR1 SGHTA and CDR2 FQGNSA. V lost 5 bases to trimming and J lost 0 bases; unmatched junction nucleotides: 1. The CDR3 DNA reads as TGTGCCAGCAGCCGGGACAGGGGCTCCTACAATGAGCAGTTCTTC. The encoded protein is CASSRDRGSYNEQFF.

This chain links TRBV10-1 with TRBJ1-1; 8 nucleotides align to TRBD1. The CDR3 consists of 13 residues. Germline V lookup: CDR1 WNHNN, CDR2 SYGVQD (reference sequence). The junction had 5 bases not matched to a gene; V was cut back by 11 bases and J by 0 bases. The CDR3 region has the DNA TGCGCCGACGAGGACAGGGTGAACACTGAAGCTTTCTTT. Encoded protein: CADEDRVNTEAFF.

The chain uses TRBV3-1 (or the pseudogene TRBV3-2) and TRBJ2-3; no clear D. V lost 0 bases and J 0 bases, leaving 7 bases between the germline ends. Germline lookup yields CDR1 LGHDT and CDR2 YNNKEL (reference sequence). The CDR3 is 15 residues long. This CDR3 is CASSQELASTDTQYF. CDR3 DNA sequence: TGTGCCAGCAGCCAAGAGCTTGCGAGCACAGATACGCAGTATTTT.

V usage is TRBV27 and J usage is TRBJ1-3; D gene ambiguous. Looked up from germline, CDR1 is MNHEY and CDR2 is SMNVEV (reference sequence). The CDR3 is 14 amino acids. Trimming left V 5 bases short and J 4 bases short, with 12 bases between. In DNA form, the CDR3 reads TGTGCCAGCAGTACCGGTGGATCGGGAAACACCATATATTTT. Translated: CASSTGGSGNTIYF.

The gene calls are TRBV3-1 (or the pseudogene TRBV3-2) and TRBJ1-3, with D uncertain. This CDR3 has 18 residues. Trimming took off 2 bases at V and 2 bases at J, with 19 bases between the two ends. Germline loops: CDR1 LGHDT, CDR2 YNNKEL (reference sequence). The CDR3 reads CASSQSTPWTTPGNTIYF. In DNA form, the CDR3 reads TGTGCCAGCAGCCAAAGCACACCTTGGACGACCCCTGGAAACACCATATATTTT.

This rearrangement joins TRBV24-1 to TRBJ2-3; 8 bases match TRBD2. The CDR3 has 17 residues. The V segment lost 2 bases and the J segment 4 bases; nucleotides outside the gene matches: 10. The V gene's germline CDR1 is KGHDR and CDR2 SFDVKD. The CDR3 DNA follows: TGTGCCACCAGTGATTCAGAGAGCGGGAGTCGGGCAGATACGCAGTATTTT. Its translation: CATSDSESGSRADTQYF.

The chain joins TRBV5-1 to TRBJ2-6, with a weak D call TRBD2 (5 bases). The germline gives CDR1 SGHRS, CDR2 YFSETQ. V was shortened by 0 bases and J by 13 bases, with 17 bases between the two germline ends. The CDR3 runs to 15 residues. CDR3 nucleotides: TGCGCCAGCAGCTTGGAGGTAGAAGGACTCCGGGTCCTGACTTTC. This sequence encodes CASSLEVEGLRVLTF.

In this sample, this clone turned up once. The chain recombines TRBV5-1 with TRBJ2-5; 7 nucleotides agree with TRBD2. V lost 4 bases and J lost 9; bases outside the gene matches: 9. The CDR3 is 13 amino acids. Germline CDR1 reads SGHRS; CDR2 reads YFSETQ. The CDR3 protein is CASSAGEPGAQYF. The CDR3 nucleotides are TGCGCCAGCAGCGCGGGGGAGCCCGGGGCCCAGTACTTC.

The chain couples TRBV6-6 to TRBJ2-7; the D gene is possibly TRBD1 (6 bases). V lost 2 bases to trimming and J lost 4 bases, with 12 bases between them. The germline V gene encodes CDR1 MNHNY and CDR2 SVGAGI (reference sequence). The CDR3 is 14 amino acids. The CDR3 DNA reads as TGTGCCAGCAGTTACGGCAACGGACAGTACGAGCAGTACGTC. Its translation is CASSYGNGQYEQYV.

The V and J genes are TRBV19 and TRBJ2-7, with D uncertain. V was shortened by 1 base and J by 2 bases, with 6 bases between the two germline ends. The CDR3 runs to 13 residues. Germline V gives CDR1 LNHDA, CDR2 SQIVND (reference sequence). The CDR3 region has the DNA TGTGCCAGTAGTATAGCGCCCACCTACGAGCAGTACTTC. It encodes CASSIAPTYEQYF.

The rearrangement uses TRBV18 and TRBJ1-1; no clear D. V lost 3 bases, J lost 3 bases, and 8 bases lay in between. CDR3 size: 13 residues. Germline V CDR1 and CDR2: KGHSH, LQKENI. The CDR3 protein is CASSPRADTEAFF. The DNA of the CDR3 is TGTGCCAGCTCACCGCGAGCAGACACTGAAGCTTTCTTT.

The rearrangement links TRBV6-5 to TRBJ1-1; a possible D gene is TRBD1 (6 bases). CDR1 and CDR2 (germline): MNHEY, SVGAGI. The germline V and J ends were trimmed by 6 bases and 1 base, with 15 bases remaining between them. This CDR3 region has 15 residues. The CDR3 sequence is CASRPRTVSNTEAFF. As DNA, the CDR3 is TGTGCCAGCAGACCAAGGACAGTGTCGAACACTGAAGCTTTCTTT.

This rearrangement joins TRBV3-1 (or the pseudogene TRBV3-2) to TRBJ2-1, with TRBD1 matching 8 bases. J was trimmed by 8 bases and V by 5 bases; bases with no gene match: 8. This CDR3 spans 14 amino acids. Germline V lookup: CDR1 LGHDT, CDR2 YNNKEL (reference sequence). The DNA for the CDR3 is TGTGCCAGCAGCTCCCCGGACAGGGACTATGAGCAGTTCTTC. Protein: CASSSPDRDYEQFF.

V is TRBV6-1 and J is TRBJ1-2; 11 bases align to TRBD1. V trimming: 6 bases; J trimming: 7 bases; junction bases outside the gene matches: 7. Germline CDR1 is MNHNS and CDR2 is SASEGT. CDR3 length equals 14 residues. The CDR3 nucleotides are TGTGCCAGCAGCCCCCGGACAGGGGGCTCTGGCTACACCTTC. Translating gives CASSPRTGGSGYTF.

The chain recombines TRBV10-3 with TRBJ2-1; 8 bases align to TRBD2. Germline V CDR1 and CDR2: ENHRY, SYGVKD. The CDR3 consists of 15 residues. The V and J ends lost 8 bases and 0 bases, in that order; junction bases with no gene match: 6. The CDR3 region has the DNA TGTGCCATCGGACTAGCCCCCAGCTCCTACAATGAGCAGTTCTTC. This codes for CAIGLAPSSYNEQFF.

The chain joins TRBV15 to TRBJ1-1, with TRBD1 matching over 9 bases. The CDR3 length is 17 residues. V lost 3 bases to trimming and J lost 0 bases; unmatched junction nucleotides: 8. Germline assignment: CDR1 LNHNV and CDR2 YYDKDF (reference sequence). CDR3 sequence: CATSSPRDRDLNTEAFF. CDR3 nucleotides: TGTGCCACCAGCAGTCCCCGGGACAGGGATTTGAACACTGAAGCTTTCTTT.

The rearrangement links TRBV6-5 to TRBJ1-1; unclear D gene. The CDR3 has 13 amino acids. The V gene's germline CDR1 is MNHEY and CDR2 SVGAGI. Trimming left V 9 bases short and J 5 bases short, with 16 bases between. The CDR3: CASTSLDGTEAFF. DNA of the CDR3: TGTGCCAGTACATCCCTGGATGGGACTGAAGCTTTCTTT.

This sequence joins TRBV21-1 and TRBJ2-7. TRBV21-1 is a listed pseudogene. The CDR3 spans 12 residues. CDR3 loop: CASSKVSYEQYF. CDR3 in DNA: TGTGCCAGCAGCAAGGTAAGCTACGAGCAGTACTTC.

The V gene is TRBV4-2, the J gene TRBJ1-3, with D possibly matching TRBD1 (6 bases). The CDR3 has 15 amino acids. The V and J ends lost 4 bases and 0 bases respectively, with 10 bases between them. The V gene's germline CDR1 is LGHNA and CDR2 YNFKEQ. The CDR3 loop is CASSLGGYSGNTIYF. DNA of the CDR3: TGTGCCAGCAGCCTAGGGGGTTACTCTGGAAACACCATATATTTT.

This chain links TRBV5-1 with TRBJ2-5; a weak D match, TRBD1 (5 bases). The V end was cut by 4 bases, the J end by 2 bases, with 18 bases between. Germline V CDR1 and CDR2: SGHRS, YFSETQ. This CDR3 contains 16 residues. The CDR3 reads CASSSFRGAGQETQYF. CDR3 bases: TGCGCCAGCAGCAGCTTCCGTGGGGCAGGACAAGAGACCCAGTACTTC.

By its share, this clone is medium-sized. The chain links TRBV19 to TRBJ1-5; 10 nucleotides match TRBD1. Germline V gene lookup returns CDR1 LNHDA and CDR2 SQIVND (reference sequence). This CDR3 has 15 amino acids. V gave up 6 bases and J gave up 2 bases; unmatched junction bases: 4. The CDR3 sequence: CASRSGTGGNQPQHF. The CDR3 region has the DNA TGTGCCAGTAGATCCGGGACAGGGGGCAATCAGCCCCAGCATTTT.

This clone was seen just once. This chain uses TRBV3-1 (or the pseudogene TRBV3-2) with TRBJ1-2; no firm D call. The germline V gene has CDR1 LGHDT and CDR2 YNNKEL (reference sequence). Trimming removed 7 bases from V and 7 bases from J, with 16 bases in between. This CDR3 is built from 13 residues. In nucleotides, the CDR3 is TGTGCCAGCACCCGACTCCCGTCGGGTGGCTACACCTTC. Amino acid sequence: CASTRLPSGGYTF.

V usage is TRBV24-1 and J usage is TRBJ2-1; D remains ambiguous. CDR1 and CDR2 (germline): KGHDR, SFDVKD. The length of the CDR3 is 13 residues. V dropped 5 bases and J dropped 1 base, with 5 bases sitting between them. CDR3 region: CATSGVSYNEQFF. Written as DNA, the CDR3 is TGTGCCACCAGTGGAGTATCCTACAATGAGCAGTTCTTC.

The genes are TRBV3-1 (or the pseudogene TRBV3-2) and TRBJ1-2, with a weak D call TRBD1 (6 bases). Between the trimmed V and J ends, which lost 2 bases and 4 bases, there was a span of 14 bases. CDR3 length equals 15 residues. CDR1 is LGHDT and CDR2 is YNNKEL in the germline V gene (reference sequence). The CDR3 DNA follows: TGTGCCAGCAGCCAACAGGGGATTGACCTCTATGGCTACACCTTC. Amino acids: CASSQQGIDLYGYTF.

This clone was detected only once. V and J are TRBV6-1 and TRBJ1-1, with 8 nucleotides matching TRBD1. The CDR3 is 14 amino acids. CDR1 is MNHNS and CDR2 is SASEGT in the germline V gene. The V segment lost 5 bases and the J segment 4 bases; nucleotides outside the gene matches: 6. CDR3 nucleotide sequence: TGTGCCAGCAGTCAACAGGGGGAGGTCACTGAAGCTTTCTTT. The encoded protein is CASSQQGEVTEAFF.

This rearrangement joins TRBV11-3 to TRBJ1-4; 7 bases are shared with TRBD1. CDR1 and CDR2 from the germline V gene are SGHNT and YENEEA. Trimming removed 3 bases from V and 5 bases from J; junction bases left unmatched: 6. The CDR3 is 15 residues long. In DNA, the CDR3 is TGTGCCAGCAGCTTGGGGGGACAGACGAATGAAAAACTGTTTTTT. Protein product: CASSLGGQTNEKLFF.

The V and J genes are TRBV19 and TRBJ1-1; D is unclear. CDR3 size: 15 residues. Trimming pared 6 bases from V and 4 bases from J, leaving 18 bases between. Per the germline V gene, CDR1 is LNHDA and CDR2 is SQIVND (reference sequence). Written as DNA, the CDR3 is TGTGCCAGTAGCTCGACGGCTCCTTGGGGCACTGAAGCTTTCTTT. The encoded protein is CASSSTAPWGTEAFF. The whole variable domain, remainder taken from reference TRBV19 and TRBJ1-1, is DGGITQSPKYLFRKEGQNVTLSCEQNLNHDAMYWYRQDPGQGLRLIYYSQIVNDFQKGDIAEGYSVSREKKESFPLTVTSAQKNPTAFYLCASSSTAPWGTEAFFGQGTRLTVV.